The present T cell receptor beta chain was sequenced within a study of OX40 agonist ivuxolimab in advanced cancers. At the level of the whole study: Ivuxolimab was an agonistic, fully human IgG2 monoclonal antibody directed against OX40 (CD134), a costimulatory receptor. Intravenous ivuxolimab was administered to patients every 2 weeks at six dose levels: 0.01, 0.1, 0.3, 1.5, 3 and 10 mg/kg. Of the 50 to 55 dose-escalation patients, hepatocellular carcinoma was present in approximately 20, melanoma in roughly 15, renal cell carcinoma in 9 and head and neck cancer in 9. A male proportion of around 81% and a mean age of about 60 years, ranging from 23 to 79, were recorded for the dose-escalation cohort. Prior anti-PD-1, anti-PD-L1 or anti-CTLA-4 therapy was permitted, and 30% to 50% of dose-escalation patients had received checkpoint inhibitors. Partial responses occurred in three dose-escalation patients: two with cutaneous melanoma and one with hepatocellular carcinoma. Peripheral TCRbeta sequencing was intended to test whether TCR sequence diversity was altered and clonal T-cell expansion was caused by ivuxolimab. The paper reports the monotherapy dose-escalation portion (N of about 52 patients) of the phase I ivuxolimab trial.

Findings and caveats that apply to the study as a whole: Low levels of normalized T-cell clonal expansion were also seen in some nonresponding patients. On average, CD8+ T cells showed more expanded clones than CD4+ T cells after ivuxolimab. Clonal expansion of both CD4+ and CD8+ blood T cells was observed from baseline to week 6 at doses 0.1 to 3.0 mg/kg. Which antigens the clonally expanded peripheral T cells were specific for was not determined. In partial responders in the 0.1-3.0 mg/kg groups, normalized peripheral clonal expansion was found to be among the lowest, especially among CD8+ T cells.

V is cut back by 0 bases and J by 4 bases, with 4 bases in the junction unmatched. The CDR1 and CDR2 encoded by the germline V gene (reference sequence) are LNHNV and YYDKDF. The CDR3 measures 15 amino acids from cysteine to phenylalanine. Only the CDR3 region is kept as DNA, spanning 45 bases read in frame from base 1. Patients with autoimmune disease history or receiving systemic immunosuppression were excluded from the trial. Peripheral blood for TCR sequencing was collected from all dose cohorts at baseline, on cycle 4 day 1, and on cycle 7 day 1. The samples were taken from a phase I, first-in-human, multicenter, open-label dose-escalation trial of ivuxolimab. Adults with locally advanced or metastatic melanoma, renal cell, hepatocellular, or head and neck squamous cell carcinoma were enrolled in the trial. CD4+ and CD8+ T cells were sorted separately from peripheral blood before TCR sequencing.

In the case of this clone: The specificity of this receptor is unknown. No base quality values were provided; no much bigger clone lies one nucleotide off.

Genomic DNA was isolated from the sorted cells so that the TCRbeta CDR3 region could be sequenced. The immunoSEQ Assay was used to sequence the TCRbeta CDR3 regions. The clones in this table, taken by TCRdb from immuneACCESS, are in-frame only. Not every clone is retained; where verified, under half of the shortfall comes from an unresolved V gene, and the cause of the rest is unknown. Counted in this sample were more than 65,000 clones; 94% of them appeared once. Around 16% of the sample goes to the ten largest clones. This TCR was recovered from an adult with an advanced solid tumor such as melanoma, head and neck, liver or kidney cancer. This sequence uses TRBV15 and TRBJ1-2; 8 middle bases align to TRBD1. This specimen consisted of CD4+ or CD8+ T cells sorted from blood, obtained in a trial of the OX40 agonist ivuxolimab. CDR3 region: CATSRERTGPYGYTF. The DNA reads as follows: TGTGCCACCAGCAGAGAACGGACAGGGCCCTATGGCTACACCTTC.